The present entry profiles one TCR beta chain with its context. Its antigen is unknown. The V gene lost 4 bases and the J gene lost 8 bases, with 12 bases spanning the gap. Germline values: CDR1 SGHVS, CDR2 FQNEAQ. The CDR3 has 13 amino acids. The data were produced by immunoSEQ multiplex PCR, yet TCRdb's version contains in-frame clones alone and is incomplete. Altogether 1.5 million to 1.9 million clones are present, around 98% being singletons, with the ten largest covering less than 0.55%. The sample belongs to a study of shared clonotypes between healthy human individuals. Study-wide points: Rarefaction demonstrated incomplete sorted-subset sequencing despite large depth. Enrolling few donors narrowed the genetic and exposure-history diversity that was represented. Clonotype sharing among donors, it was expected, would be affected by sequencing depth.

Negatively enriched CD4+ T cells were divided by CD45RA into naive and memory. J is TRBJ2-1 and V is TRBV7-8; D is ambiguous. The receptor was isolated from a man under 40 in good health. The sequencing input was naive CD4+ T cells sorted from blood. Subset specified: CD45RA+ positively selected. The CDR3 DNA sequence: TGTGCCAGCAGCTACCGTTTCGGCTATGAGCAGTTCTTC. This encodes CASSYRFGYEQFF.